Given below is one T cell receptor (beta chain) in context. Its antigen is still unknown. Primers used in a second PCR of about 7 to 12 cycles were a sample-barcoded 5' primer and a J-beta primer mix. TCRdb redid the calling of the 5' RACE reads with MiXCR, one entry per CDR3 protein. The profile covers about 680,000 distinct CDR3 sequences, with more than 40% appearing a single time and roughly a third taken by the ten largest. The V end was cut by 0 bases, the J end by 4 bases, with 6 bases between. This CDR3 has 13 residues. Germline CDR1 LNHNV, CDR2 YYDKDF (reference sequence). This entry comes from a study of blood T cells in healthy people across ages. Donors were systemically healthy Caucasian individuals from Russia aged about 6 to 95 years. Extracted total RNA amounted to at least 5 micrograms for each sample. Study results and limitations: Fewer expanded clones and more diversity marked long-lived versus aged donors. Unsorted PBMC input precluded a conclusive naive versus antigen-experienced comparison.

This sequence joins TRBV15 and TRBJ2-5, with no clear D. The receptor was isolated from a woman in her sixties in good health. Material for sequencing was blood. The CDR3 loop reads CATSRDRPETQYF. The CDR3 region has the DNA TGTGCCACCAGCAGAGATCGACCAGAGACCCAGTACTTC.